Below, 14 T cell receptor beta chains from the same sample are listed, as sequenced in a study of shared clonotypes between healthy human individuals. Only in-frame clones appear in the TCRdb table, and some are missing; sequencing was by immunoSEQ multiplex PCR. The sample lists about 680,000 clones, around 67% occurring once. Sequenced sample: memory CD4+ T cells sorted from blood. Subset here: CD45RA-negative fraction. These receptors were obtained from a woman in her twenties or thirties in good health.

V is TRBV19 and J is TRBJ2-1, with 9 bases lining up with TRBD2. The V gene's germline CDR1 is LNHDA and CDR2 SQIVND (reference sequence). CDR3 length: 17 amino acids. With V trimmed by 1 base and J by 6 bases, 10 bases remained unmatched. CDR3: CASSIGGAGLAFNEQFF. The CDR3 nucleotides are TGTGCCAGTAGTATAGGTGGGGCGGGACTAGCCTTCAATGAGCAGTTCTTC.

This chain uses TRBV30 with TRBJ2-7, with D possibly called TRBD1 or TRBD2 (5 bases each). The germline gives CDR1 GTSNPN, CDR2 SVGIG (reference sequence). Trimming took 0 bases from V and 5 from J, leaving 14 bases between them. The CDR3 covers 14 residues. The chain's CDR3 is CAWSVFFGGNEQYF. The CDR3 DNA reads TGTGCCTGGAGTGTATTTTTTGGGGGAAACGAGCAGTACTTC.

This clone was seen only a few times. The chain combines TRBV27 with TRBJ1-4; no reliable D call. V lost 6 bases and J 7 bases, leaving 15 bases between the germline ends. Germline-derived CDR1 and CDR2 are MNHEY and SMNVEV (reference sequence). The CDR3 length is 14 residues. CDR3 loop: CASSPRRKGEKLFF. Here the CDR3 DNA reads TGTGCCAGCAGCCCAAGAAGGAAGGGTGAAAAACTGTTTTTT.

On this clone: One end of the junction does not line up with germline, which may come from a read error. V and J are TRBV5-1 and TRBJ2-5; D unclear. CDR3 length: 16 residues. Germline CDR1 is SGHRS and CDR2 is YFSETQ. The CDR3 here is CASSLGSKANQETQYF. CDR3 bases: TGCGCCAGCAGCTTGGGGTCGAAGGCGAACCAGGAGACCCAGTACTTC.

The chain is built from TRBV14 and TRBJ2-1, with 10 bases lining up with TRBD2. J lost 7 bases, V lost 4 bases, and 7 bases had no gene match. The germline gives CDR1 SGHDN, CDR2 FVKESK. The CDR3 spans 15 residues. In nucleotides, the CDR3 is TGTGCCAGCAGCCCGCCTAGCGGGGGCTCGAATGAGCAGTTCTTC. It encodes CASSPPSGGSNEQFF. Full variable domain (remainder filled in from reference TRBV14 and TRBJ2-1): EAGVTQFPSHSVIEKGQTVTLRCDPISGHDNLYWYRRVMGKEIKFLLHFVKESKQDESGMPNNRFLAERTGGTYSTLKVQPAELEDSGVYFCASSPPSGGSNEQFFGPGTRLTVL.

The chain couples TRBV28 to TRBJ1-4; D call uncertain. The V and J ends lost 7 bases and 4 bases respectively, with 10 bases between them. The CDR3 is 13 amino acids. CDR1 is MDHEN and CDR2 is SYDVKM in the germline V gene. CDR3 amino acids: CASISGVNEKLFF. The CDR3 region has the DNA TGTGCCAGCATTTCCGGGGTTAATGAAAAACTGTTTTTT.

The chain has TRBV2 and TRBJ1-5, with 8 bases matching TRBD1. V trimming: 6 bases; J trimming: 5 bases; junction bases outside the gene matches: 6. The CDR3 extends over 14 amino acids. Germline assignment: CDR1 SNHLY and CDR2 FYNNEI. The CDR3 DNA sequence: TGTGCCAGCAGACGGACAGGGCTGGATCAGCCCCAGCATTTT. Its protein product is CASRRTGLDQPQHF.

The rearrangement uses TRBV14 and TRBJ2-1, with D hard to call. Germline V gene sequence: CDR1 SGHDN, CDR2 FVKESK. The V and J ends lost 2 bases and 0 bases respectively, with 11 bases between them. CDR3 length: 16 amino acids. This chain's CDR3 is CASSQNTMSSYNEQFF. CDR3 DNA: TGTGCCAGCAGCCAAAACACCATGAGCTCCTACAATGAGCAGTTCTTC.

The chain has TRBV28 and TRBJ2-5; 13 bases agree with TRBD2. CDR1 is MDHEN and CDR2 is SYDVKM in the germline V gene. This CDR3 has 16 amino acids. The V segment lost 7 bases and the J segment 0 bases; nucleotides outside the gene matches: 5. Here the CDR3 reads CASNPLAGGYQETQYF. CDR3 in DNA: TGTGCCAGCAACCCACTAGCGGGGGGGTACCAAGAGACCCAGTACTTC.

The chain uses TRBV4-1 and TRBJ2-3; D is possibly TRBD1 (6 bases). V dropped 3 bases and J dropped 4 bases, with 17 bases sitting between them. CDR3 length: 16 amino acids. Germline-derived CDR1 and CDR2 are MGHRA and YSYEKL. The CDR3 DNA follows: TGCGCCAGCAGCCAGGAACAGGGCCCATTTCCAGATACGCAGTATTTT. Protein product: CASSQEQGPFPDTQYF.

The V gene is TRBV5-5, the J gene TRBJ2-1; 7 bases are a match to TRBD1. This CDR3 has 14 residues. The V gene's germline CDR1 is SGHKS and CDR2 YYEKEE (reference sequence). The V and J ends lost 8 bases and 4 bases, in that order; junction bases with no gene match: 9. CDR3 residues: CASSPRDRYNEQFF. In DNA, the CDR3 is TGTGCCAGTTCCCCCCGGGACAGATACAATGAGCAGTTCTTC.

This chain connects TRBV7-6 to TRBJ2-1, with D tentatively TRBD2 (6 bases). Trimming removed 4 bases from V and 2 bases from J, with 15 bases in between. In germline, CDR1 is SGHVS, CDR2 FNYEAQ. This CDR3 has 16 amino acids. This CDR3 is CASSSTASAPYNEQFF. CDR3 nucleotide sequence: TGTGCCAGCAGCTCAACCGCTAGCGCCCCCTACAATGAGCAGTTCTTC.

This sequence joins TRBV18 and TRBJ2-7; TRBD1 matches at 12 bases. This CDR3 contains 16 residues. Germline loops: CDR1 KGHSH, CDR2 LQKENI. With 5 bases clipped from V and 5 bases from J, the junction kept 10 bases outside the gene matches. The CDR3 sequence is CASSSYGTGGFDEQYF. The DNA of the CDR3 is TGTGCCAGCTCATCCTACGGGACAGGGGGCTTCGACGAGCAGTACTTC.

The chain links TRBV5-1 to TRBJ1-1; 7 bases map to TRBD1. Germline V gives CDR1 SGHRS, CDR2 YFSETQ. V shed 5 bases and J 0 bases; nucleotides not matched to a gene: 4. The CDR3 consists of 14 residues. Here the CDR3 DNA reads TGCGCCAGCAGGAATACAGGGGTGAACACTGAAGCTTTCTTT. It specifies CASRNTGVNTEAFF.